This T cell receptor beta chain was captured by sequencing in a study of T cells in Graves' hyperthyroidism and ophthalmopathy. Broader study findings: A 13 V-J model separated ophthalmopathy from stable hyperthyroidism.

The study defined stable Graves' hyperthyroidism as no ophthalmopathy progression within 18 months. With a duration under 2 months, the hyperthyroidism was newly diagnosed in patients aged 18 to 65. Researchers amplified the TCR beta CDR3 regions from RNA transcripts. A first-round RT-PCR of the TCR CDR3 used the HTBI primer set. TCRdb redid the calling of the multiplex PCR reads with MiXCR, one entry per CDR3 protein. This sample has over 300,000 distinct CDR3 sequences, with 11% to 15% found just once. Remarks on this clonotype: As yet, its antigen is unknown.

The CDR3 covers 13 residues. The germline V gene has CDR1 ENHRY and CDR2 SYGVKD. Trimming took 6 bases from V and 3 from J; bases not matched to a gene: 2. The chain recombines TRBV10-3 with TRBJ2-4; 7 positions match TRBD1. Sequenced material: blood. The sequence was obtained from a woman aged 60-75 years with Graves' hyperthyroidism. CDR3 nucleotides: TGTGCCATCAGCGGGACAGACAAAAACATTCAGTACTTC. Its protein product is CAISGTDKNIQYF.